This T cell receptor (beta chain) was captured by sequencing in a study of T cells in Graves' hyperthyroidism and ophthalmopathy. Study summary: Peripheral blood was acquired at first diagnosis, ahead of any therapy whatsoever.

When hyperthyroidism was first diagnosed, the blood sample was taken, preceding any ophthalmopathy symptoms. This CDR3 spans 15 amino acids. Germline V gene lookup returns CDR1 DFQATT and CDR2 SNEGSKA (reference sequence). The germline V and J ends were trimmed by 4 bases and 4 bases, with 17 bases remaining between them. This clonotype has more than one count but fewer than ten. Amplification of TCR beta CDR3 regions was performed using RNA transcripts as template. Carried out on the TCR CDR3, a first-round RT-PCR used the HTBI primer set. TCRdb analysed the multiplex PCR reads with MiXCR anew, one entry per CDR3 protein. The repertoire holds about 580,000 distinct CDR3 sequences, about 15% seen once, with 5.8% in the top ten.

Material for sequencing was blood. The clonotype comes from a woman in her thirties with Graves' hyperthyroidism that later progressed to Graves' ophthalmopathy. This sequence joins TRBV20-1 and TRBJ2-1, with D hard to call. The CDR3 here is CSATPQKEYYNEQFF. The CDR3 nucleotides are TGCAGTGCTACCCCACAAAAAGAGTATTACAATGAGCAGTTCTTC.